This entry lists 22 T cell receptor beta chains sequenced from one sample in a study of beta chain features in type 1 diabetes. The isolated RNA, all of it, was reverse transcribed, so expressed TCRB transcripts were what got sequenced. Only in-frame clones appear in the TCRdb table, and some are missing; sequencing was by immunoSEQ multiplex PCR. The sample carries roughly 330,000 clones, approximately 11% recorded once. Source material: naive CD4+ T cells from blood. These receptors came from a woman aged 25 to 39 in good health.

This clone has more than one count but fewer than ten. The rearrangement uses TRBV7-9 and TRBJ2-7; the match to TRBD2 covers 10 bases. From germline, CDR1 is SEHNR and CDR2 FQNEAQ (reference sequence). The CDR3 is made up of 13 amino acids. For the CDR3, the DNA is TGTGCGGCTAGCGGGAGAGGGGCCTACGAGCAGTACTTC. Its protein is CAASGRGAYEQYF.

This clone appeared a few times. The CDR3 spells CSVGLTGATDTQYF. In DNA form, the CDR3 reads TGCAGCGTTGGACTAACAGGGGCCACAGATACGCAGTATTTT. This chain uses TRBV29-1 with TRBJ2-3; TRBD1 matches 7 bases. The CDR3 contains 14 residues. Germline CDR1 reads SQVTM; CDR2 reads ANQGSEA. The ends lost 4 bases at V and 2 bases at J; junction bases unmatched: 6.

This chain joins TRBV30 and TRBJ2-1; TRBD2 aligns across 12 bases. The CDR3 extends over 15 amino acids. The junction had 2 bases not matched to a gene; V was cut back by 3 bases and J by 2 bases. The germline V gene has CDR1 GTSNPN and CDR2 SVGIG (reference sequence). The CDR3 region is CAWRRTSGAYNEQFF. As DNA, the CDR3 is TGTGCCTGGAGGAGGACTAGCGGGGCCTACAATGAGCAGTTCTTC.

This rearrangement joins TRBV9 to TRBJ2-4, with D unclear. The germline V gene has CDR1 SGDLS and CDR2 YYNGEE. The CDR3 runs to 13 residues. V gave up 4 bases and J gave up 1 base, with 6 bases separating them. The CDR3 sequence: CASSSRAKNIQYF. DNA of the CDR3: TGTGCCAGCAGCTCCAGGGCCAAAAACATTCAGTACTTC. The full variable domain, in which reference TRBV9 and TRBJ2-4 provide the parts outside the CDR3, is DSGVTQTPKHLITATGQRVTLRCSPRSGDLSVYWYQQSLDQGLQFLIQYYNGEERAKGNILERFSAQQFPDLHSELNLSSLELGDSALYFCASSSRAKNIQYFGAGTRLSVL.

The rearrangement links TRBV19 to TRBJ2-1; 9 nucleotides agree with TRBD2. With V trimmed by 3 bases and J by 6 bases, 6 bases remained unmatched. Germline V CDR1 and CDR2: LNHDA, SQIVND (reference sequence). This CDR3 spans 15 amino acids. CDR3 coding DNA: TGTGCCAGTAGTATCCCAGCGGGGGGCTCCAATGAGCAGTTCTTC. Its protein is CASSIPAGGSNEQFF.

This chain joins TRBV23-1 and TRBJ2-1, with 7 bases that match TRBD1. TRBV23-1 is known as an ORF, though its function is uncertain. The CDR3 extends over 15 amino acids. J was trimmed by 2 bases and V by 4 bases; bases with no gene match: 5. The chain's CDR3 is CASSRRDSTYNEQFF. CDR3 coding DNA: TGCGCCAGCAGTCGCCGGGACAGTACCTACAATGAGCAGTTCTTC.

The rearrangement links TRBV4-1 to TRBJ2-7, with 12 positions matching TRBD2. V lost 2 bases, J lost 1 base, and 15 bases stayed unmatched. There are 20 residues in the CDR3. Germline values: CDR1 MGHRA, CDR2 YSYEKL. The CDR3 loop is CASSQHTGLGGLAGSYEQYF. DNA for the CDR3: TGCGCCAGCAGCCAACACACCGGGCTGGGTGGACTAGCGGGATCCTACGAGCAGTACTTC.

Only a few counts were recorded for this clone. The chain joins TRBV9 to TRBJ1-1; tentative D call: TRBD1 (5 bases). Per the germline V gene, CDR1 is SGDLS and CDR2 is YYNGEE. V lost 3 bases and J 4 bases, leaving 10 bases between the germline ends. CDR3 length equals 13 residues. CDR3 residues: CASSAQGFTEAFF. The CDR3 DNA is TGTGCCAGCAGCGCCCAGGGATTCACTGAAGCTTTCTTT.

This clone was observed a handful of times. This chain joins TRBV7-9 and TRBJ2-7; tentative D call: TRBD2 (6 bases). The ends were cut back, 10 bases at V and 2 bases at J, with 18 bases in the middle. The CDR3 covers 14 residues. Per the germline V gene, CDR1 is SEHNR and CDR2 is FQNEAQ (reference sequence). The CDR3 sequence: CANPPAGQPYEQYF. CDR3 DNA: TGTGCCAACCCCCCGGCGGGGCAGCCCTACGAGCAGTACTTC.

The rearrangement links TRBV15 to TRBJ2-7, with TRBD2 as a possible D gene (6 bases). Trimming removed 0 bases at V and 6 bases at J, with 12 bases between. Germline loops: CDR1 LNHNV, CDR2 YYDKDF (reference sequence). This CDR3 region has 14 residues. The CDR3 DNA follows: TGTGCCACCAGCAGAGATATACTAGCAGGCGAGCAGTACTTC. It encodes CATSRDILAGEQYF.

This clone was detected a few times. The CDR3, as DNA: TGTGCCAGCAGCTTCGTCGCGGTCGAGCAGTACTTC. Residues: CASSFVAVEQYF. This chain uses TRBV7-9 with TRBJ2-7; unclear D gene. CDR3 length equals 12 residues. V lost 3 bases, J lost 6 bases, and 9 bases lay in between. In germline, CDR1 is SEHNR, CDR2 FQNEAQ (reference sequence).

Only a few counts were recorded for this clone. The chain combines TRBV30 with TRBJ2-2; TRBD2 might be the D (5 bases). The CDR3 is 13 amino acids. Germline V gives CDR1 GTSNPN, CDR2 SVGIG (reference sequence). With 2 bases removed from V and 7 bases from J, the gap between germline ends came to 11 bases. The CDR3 coding sequence is TGTGCCTGGAGTTTGATCGAGGGCGGGGAGCTGTTTTTT. Its protein product is CAWSLIEGGELFF.

This clone has only a few counts. This chain uses TRBV4-3 with TRBJ2-1, with no clear D. The CDR3 loop spans 15 amino acids. Between the trimmed V and J ends, which lost 4 bases and 2 bases, there was a span of 12 bases. Germline lookup yields CDR1 LGHNA and CDR2 YSLEER. Here the CDR3 reads CASSLTVNTYNEQFF. The CDR3 region has the DNA TGCGCCAGCAGCCTCACGGTTAATACCTACAATGAGCAGTTCTTC.

In nucleotides, the CDR3 is TGTGCCAGCAGTGAATCGAACAGCGGCGAGACCCAGTACTTC. The encoded protein is CASSESNSGETQYF. The rearrangement links TRBV25-1 to TRBJ2-5, with D perhaps TRBD2 (5 bases). Trimming took off 1 base at V and 5 bases at J, with 11 bases between the two ends. The CDR3 runs to 14 residues. The germline gives CDR1 MGHDK, CDR2 SYGVNS.

The chain carries TRBV27 and TRBJ1-1; D unresolved. Germline CDR1 and CDR2: MNHEY and SMNVEV (reference sequence). The CDR3 sequence is 14 residues long. V was shortened by 3 bases and J by 0 bases, with 8 bases between the two germline ends. The CDR3 spells CASSFRPVNTEAFF. The CDR3 DNA sequence: TGTGCCAGCAGTTTCCGCCCGGTGAACACTGAAGCTTTCTTT.

The sample holds many counts of this clone. The genes are TRBV4-3 and TRBJ2-1; tentative D call: TRBD2 (6 bases). Germline CDR1 reads LGHNA; CDR2 reads YSLEER. Trimming removed 4 bases at V and 9 bases at J, with 19 bases between. There are 15 residues in the CDR3. The DNA for the CDR3 is TGCGCCAGCAGCCGACGACTAAGCGGAGGGCTTGAGCAGTTCTTC. Its translation: CASSRRLSGGLEQFF.

The chain carries TRBV5-1 and TRBJ2-7, with TRBD2 matching over 9 bases. Germline V gene data show CDR1 as SGHRS and CDR2 as YFSETQ. The CDR3 extends over 15 amino acids. Trimming at V came to 0 bases and at J to 3 bases, leaving 4 bases not matched to a gene. CDR3 DNA: TGCGCCAGCAGCTTGGCCCCTAGCGGGGACTACGAGCAGTACTTC. It translates to CASSLAPSGDYEQYF. The full variable domain, rest sourced from reference TRBV5-1 and TRBJ2-7, is KAGVTQTPRYLIKTRGQQVTLSCSPISGHRSVSWYQQTPGQGLQFLFEYFSETQRNKGNFPGRFSGRQFSNSRSEMNVSTLELGDSALYLCASSLAPSGDYEQYFGPGTRLTVT.

This sequence joins TRBV30 and TRBJ2-7, with 8 bases identical to TRBD2. Germline V gene sequence: CDR1 GTSNPN, CDR2 SVGIG (reference sequence). The CDR3 extends over 14 amino acids. The V segment lost 4 bases and the J segment 3 bases; nucleotides outside the gene matches: 8. The CDR3 spells CAWNPGLVLYEQYF. The CDR3 nucleotides are TGTGCCTGGAATCCGGGACTAGTCCTCTACGAGCAGTACTTC.

This clone was detected only a few times. The chain couples TRBV9 to TRBJ1-4; D is ambiguous. V was pared by 0 bases and J by 0 bases, with 6 bases between. This CDR3 spans 15 amino acids. Germline V gene sequence: CDR1 SGDLS, CDR2 YYNGEE. CDR3 coding DNA: TGTGCCAGCAGCGTAGGGCCAGCAACTAATGAAAAACTGTTTTTT. It codes for CASSVGPATNEKLFF.

The chain employs TRBV19 and TRBJ2-7, with D possibly matching TRBD1 (6 bases). The V and J ends lost 5 bases and 2 bases respectively, with 10 bases between them. Germline V gene data show CDR1 as LNHDA and CDR2 as SQIVND (reference sequence). The CDR3 is made up of 13 amino acids. This chain's CDR3 is CASSQDRTYEQYF. The CDR3 nucleotides are TGTGCCAGTAGTCAGGACAGAACCTACGAGCAGTACTTC.

This clone was counted only a few times. This sequence joins TRBV15 and TRBJ2-3; D is unresolved. V shed 0 bases and J shed 9 bases, with 22 bases lying between them. CDR3 length equals 17 residues. Germline V gene data show CDR1 as LNHNV and CDR2 as YYDKDF (reference sequence). The CDR3 sequence is CATSRDPPQSLGVTQYF. For the CDR3, the DNA is TGTGCCACCAGCAGAGATCCCCCACAGTCGCTGGGTGTCACGCAGTATTTT.

The V gene is TRBV15, the J gene TRBJ2-7, with D possibly TRBD1 on 6 matching bases. The germline V gene has CDR1 LNHNV and CDR2 YYDKDF (reference sequence). The CDR3 runs 16 residues. Trimming removed 3 bases from V and 0 bases from J, with 15 bases in between. The CDR3: CATSRGRTVLSYEQYF. For the CDR3, the DNA is TGTGCCACCAGCAGGGGACGGACAGTACTCTCCTACGAGCAGTACTTC. Using reference TRBV15 and TRBJ2-7 for the parts outside the CDR3, the full variable domain is DAMVIQNPRYQVTQFGKPVTLSCSQTLNHNVMYWYQQKSSQAPKLLFHYYDKDFNNEADTPDNFQSRRPNTSFCFLDIRSPGLGDTAMYLCATSRGRTVLSYEQYFGPGTRLTVT.